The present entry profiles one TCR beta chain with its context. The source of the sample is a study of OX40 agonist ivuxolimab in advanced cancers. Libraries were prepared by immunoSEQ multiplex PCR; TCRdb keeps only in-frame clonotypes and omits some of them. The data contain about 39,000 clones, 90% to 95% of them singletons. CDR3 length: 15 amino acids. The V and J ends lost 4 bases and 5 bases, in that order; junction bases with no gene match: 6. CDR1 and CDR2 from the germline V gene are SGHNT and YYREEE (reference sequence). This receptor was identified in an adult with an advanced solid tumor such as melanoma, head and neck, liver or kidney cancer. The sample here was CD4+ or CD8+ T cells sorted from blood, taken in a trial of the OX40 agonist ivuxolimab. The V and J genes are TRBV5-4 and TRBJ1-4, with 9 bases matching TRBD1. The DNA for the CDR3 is TGTGCCAGCAGCAAAAGACAGGGGGTCAATGAAAAACTGTTTTTT. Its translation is CASSKRQGVNEKLFF.